Below, 21 T cell receptor beta chains from the same sample are listed, as sequenced in a study of blood T cells in healthy people across ages. For the second PCR, which ran for about 7 to 12 cycles, a sample-barcoded 5' primer and a J-beta primer mix were used. MiXCR, run by TCRdb on the 5' RACE reads, gives a single entry per CDR3 protein. Among over 750,000 distinct CDR3 sequences, around a quarter were seen once, and the ten largest hold 9.4%. This sample also belongs to another study, concerning T cells of mothers and their children.

The specimen was blood. These TCRs come from a boy aged 5-17 years in good health.

This clonotype was seen a few times. The rearrangement uses TRBV19 and TRBJ2-1, with 8 bases that match TRBD1. The CDR3 spans 13 residues. V trimming: 7 bases; J trimming: 4 bases; junction bases outside the gene matches: 3. CDR1 and CDR2 from the germline V gene are LNHDA and SQIVND (reference sequence). CDR3 amino acids: CASTGQVYNEQFF. The CDR3 region has the DNA TGTGCCAGTACGGGACAGGTGTACAATGAGCAGTTCTTC.

This clonotype came up once. The chain couples TRBV10-3 to TRBJ1-2, with 8 bases matching TRBD1. V dropped 3 bases and J dropped 6; count of bases not matched to a gene: 15. CDR1 ENHRY and CDR2 SYGVKD come from the germline V gene. The CDR3 loop spans 17 amino acids. The CDR3 DNA reads TGTGCCATCAGTGACGTCCAACACACAGGGGGTAAAGATGGCTACACCTTC. It specifies CAISDVQHTGGKDGYTF.

This clonotype has more than one count but fewer than ten. This chain connects TRBV6-5 to TRBJ2-7, with 10 nucleotides matching TRBD2. The J call may be incorrect, as the DNA end agrees better with TRBJ2-1. This CDR3 is built from 15 residues. Germline V gene data show CDR1 as MNHEY and CDR2 as SVGAGI. The CDR3 is CASRGAGGLYNEQFF. CDR3 nucleotide sequence: TGTGCCAGCAGGGGAGCGGGAGGGCTCTACAATGAGCAGTTCTTC.

The V call is TRBV4-1, the J call TRBJ2-1; the D gene is possibly TRBD2 (5 bases). CDR1 is MGHRA, CDR2 YSYEKL, per germline. The CDR3 loop spans 15 amino acids. Between the trimmed V and J ends, which lost 0 bases and 3 bases, there was a span of 9 bases. CDR3: CASSQEVGNYNEQFF. The CDR3, as DNA: TGCGCCAGCAGCCAAGAGGTCGGGAACTACAATGAGCAGTTCTTC.

The gene calls are TRBV6-5 and TRBJ2-3; a weak D match, TRBD1 (6 bases). V lost 0 bases to trimming and J lost 3 bases, with 10 bases between them. Looked up from germline, CDR1 is MNHEY and CDR2 is SVGAGI. CDR3 length: 15 amino acids. CDR3 protein: CASSYSGRGTDTQYF. The DNA for the CDR3 is TGTGCCAGCAGTTACTCGGGCAGGGGAACAGATACGCAGTATTTT.

This clonotype was seen a few times. The chain joins TRBV19 to TRBJ2-1, with 7 bases identical to TRBD2. Trimming cost V 3 bases and J 7 bases; bases outside gene matches: 12. CDR1 is LNHDA and CDR2 is SQIVND in the germline V gene (reference sequence). This CDR3 has 16 residues. The CDR3: CASSISADGAGNEQFF. Written as DNA, the CDR3 is TGTGCCAGTAGTATTAGTGCGGACGGAGCGGGAAATGAGCAGTTCTTC.

The CDR3 DNA reads TGTGCCAGCAGCTTAATGATAGGTGTCCAAGAGACCCAGTACTTC. It specifies CASSLMIGVQETQYF. This rearrangement joins TRBV7-8 to TRBJ2-5; D uncertain. The germline V and J ends were trimmed by 2 bases and 1 base, with 11 bases remaining between them. The germline V gene encodes CDR1 SGHVS and CDR2 FQNEAQ. The CDR3 totals 15 residues.

The chain joins TRBV19 to TRBJ2-5; 10 bases map to TRBD1. Trimming took 6 bases from V and 5 from J; bases not matched to a gene: 9. The CDR3 consists of 15 residues. In germline, CDR1 is LNHDA, CDR2 SQIVND (reference sequence). The CDR3 bases are TGTGCCAGTAGACCCGGGACAGGGGACGAGGAGACCCAGTACTTC. Protein sequence: CASRPGTGDEETQYF.

This clonotype was counted between two and nine times. The chain recombines TRBV2 with TRBJ2-7, with 9 bases fitting TRBD2. This CDR3 contains 15 residues. V was clipped by 6 bases and J by 2 bases; unmatched bases: 8. CDR1 and CDR2 from the germline V gene are SNHLY and FYNNEI. In DNA, the CDR3 is TGTGCCAGCAGAAAGGGACTAGCATCTCCCTACGAGCAGTACTTC. Protein sequence: CASRKGLASPYEQYF.

The chain carries TRBV2 and TRBJ2-5, with D possibly being TRBD2 (6 bases). CDR3 length: 17 residues. Trimming pared 3 bases from V and 8 bases from J, leaving 25 bases between. The germline V gene has CDR1 SNHLY and CDR2 FYNNEI. CDR3 bases: TGTGCCAGCAGTGACCCACCGTGGTCCGCGGAGGAGGGAACCCAGTACTTC. Translated, it gives CASSDPPWSAEEGTQYF.

The chain has TRBV7-9 and TRBJ1-1, with a possible D match to TRBD1 (5 bases). The V and J ends lost 4 bases and 5 bases respectively, with 17 bases between them. This CDR3 is built from 15 residues. CDR1 is SEHNR, CDR2 FQNEAQ, per germline (reference sequence). The CDR3 region has the DNA TGTGCCAGCAGCTCGGGCCGCGGGGGAAGGACTGAAGCTTTCTTT. Residues: CASSSGRGGRTEAFF.

This clonotype came up many times. The CDR3: CASRDRGQETQYF. CDR3 coding DNA: TGTGCCAGTAGGGACAGGGGACAAGAGACCCAGTACTTC. The V and J genes are TRBV19 and TRBJ2-5, with 9 bases fitting TRBD1. Germline CDR1 is LNHDA and CDR2 is SQIVND (reference sequence). This CDR3 has 13 residues. The V and J ends lost 6 bases and 2 bases, in that order; junction bases with no gene match: 1.

This clonotype was seen only a few times. The J gene is TRBJ2-7, the V gene TRBV25-1; 9 bases agree with TRBD1. This CDR3 is built from 14 residues. The germline gives CDR1 MGHDK, CDR2 SYGVNS. Trimming removed 3 bases from V and 1 base from J; junction bases left unmatched: 1. In DNA, the CDR3 is TGTGCCAGCAGTGAGGACAGGGGATCCTACGAGCAGTACTTC. This translates into CASSEDRGSYEQYF.

This clonotype was detected a few times. The chain uses TRBV7-9 and TRBJ2-3; D is perhaps TRBD1 (5 bases). Germline CDR1 is SEHNR and CDR2 is FQNEAQ (reference sequence). The CDR3 is 14 amino acids. Trimming took 3 bases from V and 0 from J, leaving 7 bases between them. The CDR3 nucleotides are TGTGCCAGCAGCTTTGACAGAAGCACAGATACGCAGTATTTT. It is translated as CASSFDRSTDTQYF.

The genes are TRBV11-2 and TRBJ2-7, with D perhaps TRBD1 or TRBD2 (5 bases each). The CDR3 length is 15 residues. V gave up 2 bases and J gave up 5 bases, with 16 bases separating them. Looked up from germline, CDR1 is SGHAT and CDR2 is FQNNGV. This CDR3 reads CASSLIRGVQDEQYF. The CDR3 nucleotides read TGTGCCAGCAGCTTAATCAGAGGGGTTCAGGACGAGCAGTACTTC.

This clonotype came up a few times. This chain uses TRBV20-1 with TRBJ2-7, with TRBD2 matching over 12 bases. The assigned J gene may be wrong: the sequence end matches TRBJ2-1 better. CDR3 size: 16 residues. Per the germline V gene, CDR1 is DFQATT and CDR2 is SNEGSKA (reference sequence). The CDR3 coding sequence is TGCAGTGCTAGAGAAAGCGCTAGCGGGAGGGGTTATGAGCAGTTCTTC. Protein product: CSARESASGRGYEQFF.

This clonotype was detected only a few times. This chain joins TRBV28 and TRBJ2-1, with D possibly TRBD2 on 5 matching bases. The CDR3 has 17 residues. Between the trimmed V and J ends, which lost 0 bases and 1 base, there was a span of 13 bases. Germline V CDR1 and CDR2: MDHEN, SYDVKM. The CDR3 loop is CASSLWGYGLSYNEQFF. CDR3 coding DNA: TGTGCCAGCAGTTTATGGGGTTACGGACTGTCCTACAATGAGCAGTTCTTC.

The chain links TRBV5-1 to TRBJ2-2; D possibly uses TRBD1 or TRBD2 (6 bases each). The length of the CDR3 is 17 residues. V was cut by 2 bases and J by 2 bases, with 16 bases left in between. Germline CDR1 and CDR2: SGHRS and YFSETQ. The DNA of the CDR3 is TGCGCCAGCAGCTTTGATCCTCGGGGGCACAACACCGGGGAGCTGTTTTTT. Amino acid sequence: CASSFDPRGHNTGELFF.

The sample holds a few counts of this clonotype. J is TRBJ2-7 and V is TRBV4-3; 8 bases are a match to TRBD1. The CDR3 length is 15 residues. Germline assignment: CDR1 LGHNA and CDR2 YSLEER. Unmatched junction bases numbered 5, after V lost 4 bases and J lost 0 bases. The chain's CDR3 is CASSPDRGLSYEQYF. As DNA, the CDR3 is TGCGCCAGCAGCCCCGACAGGGGTCTCTCCTACGAGCAGTACTTC.

The chain uses TRBV11-2 and TRBJ2-3; D may be TRBD2 (5 bases). Germline lookup yields CDR1 SGHAT and CDR2 FQNNGV. The CDR3 contains 16 residues. With 5 bases removed from V and 0 bases from J, the gap between germline ends came to 15 bases. In DNA form, the CDR3 reads TGTGCCAGCAGCGACCCAGCGGATCCTAGCACAGATACGCAGTATTTT. This gives the protein CASSDPADPSTDTQYF. The complete variable domain, with remaining parts taken from reference TRBV11-2 and TRBJ2-3, reads EAGVAQSPRYKIIEKRQSVAFWCNPISGHATLYWYQQILGQGPKLLIQFQNNGVVDDSQLPKDRFSAERLKGVDSTLKIQPAKLEDSAVYLCASSDPADPSTDTQYFGPGTRLTVL.

The rearrangement uses TRBV28 and TRBJ1-2, with 9 bases aligning to TRBD1. Germline V CDR1 and CDR2: MDHEN, SYDVKM. The CDR3 is 12 residues long. Losses at the gene ends were 5 bases for V and 12 bases for J; bases not matched to a gene: 7. The CDR3 loop is CASSTGGEANTF. CDR3 nucleotides: TGTGCCAGCAGTACAGGGGGCGAGGCCAACACCTTC.